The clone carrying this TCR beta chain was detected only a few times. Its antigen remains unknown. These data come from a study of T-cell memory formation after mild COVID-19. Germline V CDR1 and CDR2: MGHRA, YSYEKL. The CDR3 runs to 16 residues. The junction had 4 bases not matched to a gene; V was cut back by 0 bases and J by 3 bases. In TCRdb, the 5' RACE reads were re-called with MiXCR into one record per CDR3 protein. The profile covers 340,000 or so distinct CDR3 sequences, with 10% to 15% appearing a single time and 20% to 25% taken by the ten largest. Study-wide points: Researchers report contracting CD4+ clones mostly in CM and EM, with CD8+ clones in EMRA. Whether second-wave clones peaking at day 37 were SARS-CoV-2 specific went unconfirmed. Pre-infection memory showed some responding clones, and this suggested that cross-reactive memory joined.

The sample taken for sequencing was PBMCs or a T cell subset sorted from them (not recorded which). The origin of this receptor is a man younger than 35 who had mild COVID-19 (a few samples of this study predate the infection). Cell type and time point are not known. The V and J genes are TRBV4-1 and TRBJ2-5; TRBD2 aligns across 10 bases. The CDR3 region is CASSQDSGTSEETQYF. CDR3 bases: TGCGCCAGCAGCCAAGATTCCGGGACTAGCGAAGAGACCCAGTACTTC.